The 28 T cell receptor beta chains below all came from one sample that was sequenced in a study of blood T cell repertoires in COVID-19. Data came from immunoSEQ multiplex PCR; TCRdb stores just in-frame clones and leaves some out. The sample has under 200,000 clones; about 85% are singletons. Sequencing was done on a sample of PBMCs or T cells enriched from blood (not recorded which). These receptors came from a middle-aged woman in a cohort exposed to, infected with or recovered from COVID-19 (not recorded which).

V and J are TRBV4-1 and TRBJ2-3; D remains ambiguous. CDR1 and CDR2 from the germline V gene are MGHRA and YSYEKL. The CDR3 sequence is 16 residues long. The V gene lost 3 bases and the J gene lost 0 bases, with 13 bases spanning the gap. The CDR3 region is CASSQPQETSTDTQYF. Here the CDR3 DNA reads TGCGCCAGCAGCCAGCCCCAGGAAACTAGCACAGATACGCAGTATTTT.

The gene calls are TRBV27 and TRBJ2-7, with TRBD2 matching 11 bases. Germline CDR1 MNHEY, CDR2 SMNVEV (reference sequence). Losses at the gene ends were 3 bases for V and 4 bases for J; bases not matched to a gene: 2. The CDR3 has 14 amino acids. As DNA, the CDR3 is TGTGCCAGCAGTTTTAGGACTAGCGGGTACGAGCAGTACTTC. It is translated as CASSFRTSGYEQYF.

The rearrangement links TRBV7-9 to TRBJ1-4; D unresolved. The CDR3 spans 16 residues. V was pared by 2 bases and J by 0 bases, with 10 bases between. CDR1 is SEHNR, CDR2 FQNEAQ, per germline (reference sequence). In DNA form, the CDR3 reads TGTGCCAGCAGCTTATCGAGCGGGGCAACTAATGAAAAACTGTTTTTT. Amino acids: CASSLSSGATNEKLFF.

This clone was seen a few times. J is TRBJ1-3 and V is TRBV5-1; TRBD1 might be the D (6 bases). Germline-derived CDR1 and CDR2 are SGHRS and YFSETQ. The CDR3 consists of 15 residues. V was cut by 6 bases and J by 1 base, with 14 bases left in between. The CDR3 DNA is TGCGCCAGCAAGGACAGCATCTATTCTGGAAACACCATATATTTT. Translated: CASKDSIYSGNTIYF.

The rearrangement joins TRBV5-1 to TRBJ2-3; 7 bases fit TRBD2. The CDR3 extends over 18 amino acids. The J segment lost 2 bases and the V segment lost 4 bases, leaving 16 bases of the junction unmatched. The germline gives CDR1 SGHRS, CDR2 YFSETQ. CDR3 DNA sequence: TGCGCCAGCAGCCTCGGATATAGGGACTACACAATCACAGATACGCAGTATTTT. It encodes CASSLGYRDYTITDTQYF.

The V gene is TRBV7-9, the J gene TRBJ1-4; weak D call: TRBD1 (5 bases). The length of the CDR3 is 15 residues. Trimming shortened V by 5 bases and J by 3 bases, and 13 bases separated the two germline ends. Germline V gene sequence: CDR1 SEHNR, CDR2 FQNEAQ (reference sequence). The DNA of the CDR3 is TGTGCCAGCAGCACCCCGGGGGTGGCTAATGAAAAACTGTTTTTT. Translated, it gives CASSTPGVANEKLFF.

J is TRBJ1-2 and V is TRBV2; 8 bases fit TRBD1. There are 15 residues in the CDR3. Germline V gene sequence: CDR1 SNHLY, CDR2 FYNNEI. V lost 8 bases to trimming and J lost 3 bases; unmatched junction nucleotides: 11. CDR3 sequence reads: CASHSRGLRHYGYTF. The CDR3 DNA is TGTGCCAGCCACTCCAGGGGGCTTCGGCACTATGGCTACACCTTC.

The chain recombines TRBV10-3 with TRBJ1-2, with 8 bases lining up with TRBD1. Germline V gives CDR1 ENHRY, CDR2 SYGVKD. The CDR3 consists of 14 residues. With 3 bases clipped from V and 3 bases from J, the junction kept 3 bases outside the gene matches. Here the CDR3 reads CAISDQGADYGYTF. The CDR3 DNA sequence: TGTGCCATCAGTGACCAGGGGGCGGACTATGGCTACACCTTC.

The chain recombines TRBV9 with TRBJ2-2; 10 positions agree with TRBD2. There are 16 residues in the CDR3. CDR1 is SGDLS, CDR2 YYNGEE, per germline. V lost 0 bases to trimming and J lost 7 bases; unmatched junction nucleotides: 6. CDR3: CASSVDGSGRSGELFF. The CDR3 DNA sequence: TGTGCCAGCAGCGTAGATGGTAGCGGGAGGAGCGGGGAGCTGTTTTTT.

The V and J genes are TRBV10-3 and TRBJ2-3; 7 nucleotides align to TRBD2. V trimming: 2 bases; J trimming: 2 bases; junction bases outside the gene matches: 10. CDR3 size: 17 residues. In germline, CDR1 is ENHRY, CDR2 SYGVKD. The chain's CDR3 is CAISETPREDDTDTQYF. DNA for the CDR3: TGTGCCATCAGTGAGACCCCCCGGGAGGACGACACAGATACGCAGTATTTT.

This clone was counted ten times or more. The chain combines TRBV4-2 with TRBJ2-1; no clear D gene. Looked up from germline, CDR1 is LGHNA and CDR2 is YNFKEQ. Trimming pared 6 bases from V and 8 bases from J, leaving 14 bases between. The CDR3 length is 13 residues. DNA of the CDR3: TGTGCCAGCAGGTCGACTGGGTTCGATGAGCAGTTCTTC. The encoded protein is CASRSTGFDEQFF.

The chain carries TRBV28 and TRBJ1-3, with D tentatively TRBD1 (5 bases). Germline values: CDR1 MDHEN, CDR2 SYDVKM. Trimming removed 8 bases at V and 4 bases at J, with 9 bases between. The length of the CDR3 is 12 residues. The chain's CDR3 is CASLRQGNTIYF. The CDR3 coding sequence is TGTGCCAGCCTAAGACAGGGAAACACCATATATTTT.

This chain connects TRBV3-1 (or the pseudogene TRBV3-2) to TRBJ2-1; 7 positions match TRBD2. Trimming at V came to 6 bases and at J to 5 bases, leaving 10 bases not matched to a gene. There are 15 residues in the CDR3. Germline V gene data show CDR1 as LGHDT and CDR2 as YNNKEL (reference sequence). CDR3 nucleotides: TGTGCCAGCAGGGGGAGACTAGCTCCCGACAATGAGCAGTTCTTC. Protein sequence: CASRGRLAPDNEQFF.

This clone was counted a few times. The chain carries TRBV5-1 and TRBJ2-3; 9 bases are shared with TRBD1. Germline V gives CDR1 SGHRS, CDR2 YFSETQ. CDR3 length equals 14 residues. The ends lost 7 bases at V and 3 bases at J; junction bases unmatched: 6. CDR3 nucleotides: TGCGCCAGCTTACAGGGGGCAGGGACAGATACGCAGTATTTT. Protein: CASLQGAGTDTQYF.

The chain's CDR3 is CASRATGQGAGGYTF. The CDR3 nucleotides are TGTGCCAGCCGGGCCACTGGACAGGGGGCGGGTGGCTACACCTTC. The V gene is TRBV25-1, the J gene TRBJ1-2, with TRBD1 matching 11 bases. Germline CDR1 and CDR2: MGHDK and SYGVNS. The CDR3 loop spans 15 amino acids. The J segment lost 7 bases and the V segment lost 8 bases, leaving 12 bases of the junction unmatched.

The genes are TRBV5-1 and TRBJ2-5, with 9 bases matching TRBD1. V shed 4 bases and J 7 bases; nucleotides not matched to a gene: 17. The germline V gene encodes CDR1 SGHRS and CDR2 YFSETQ. The CDR3 spans 17 residues. DNA for the CDR3: TGCGCCAGCAGCCTATCCGGGACAGGGACAATATCTGGGACCCAGTACTTC. Translating it yields CASSLSGTGTISGTQYF.

The chain has TRBV25-1 and TRBJ1-3, with TRBD1 identical over 10 bases. CDR3 size: 17 residues. Germline CDR1 reads MGHDK; CDR2 reads SYGVNS. V lost 1 base and J lost 2; bases outside the gene matches: 5. The DNA of the CDR3 is TGTGCCAGCAGTGAATGGGGTGACAGGGGGCCTGGAAACACCATATATTTT. Translated: CASSEWGDRGPGNTIYF.

The V gene is TRBV6-5, the J gene TRBJ1-2; D is possibly TRBD1 (5 bases). Trimming took 6 bases from V and 1 from J, leaving 9 bases between them. The CDR3 covers 13 residues. The germline CDR1 and CDR2 sequences are MNHEY and SVGAGI. This CDR3 reads CASSETVNYGYTF. For the CDR3, the DNA is TGTGCCAGCAGCGAGACAGTTAACTATGGCTACACCTTC.

For the CDR3, the DNA is TGTGCCAGCAGACAGGGGATGACCTACGAGCAGTACTTC. This encodes CASRQGMTYEQYF. The chain uses TRBV3-1 (or the pseudogene TRBV3-2) and TRBJ2-7; TRBD1 aligns across 7 bases. CDR1 LGHDT and CDR2 YNNKEL come from the germline V gene (reference sequence). Trimming removed 6 bases from V and 2 bases from J; junction bases left unmatched: 4. The CDR3 totals 13 residues.

V gene TRBV27 combines with J gene TRBJ1-1; D might be TRBD1 (5 bases). Germline V gene sequence: CDR1 MNHEY, CDR2 SMNVEV (reference sequence). This CDR3 comprises 13 residues. V dropped 4 bases and J dropped 3 bases, with 9 bases sitting between them. CDR3 protein: CASSSGGDTEAFF. The CDR3 DNA sequence: TGTGCCAGCAGTTCGGGGGGGGACACTGAAGCTTTCTTT.

The chain is built from TRBV11-3 and TRBJ2-3; TRBD2 agrees at 13 bases. Germline V gene sequence: CDR1 SGHNT, CDR2 YENEEA. V gave up 1 base and J gave up 3 bases; unmatched junction bases: 1. The CDR3 is 16 residues long. The CDR3 bases are TGTGCCAGCAGCTTAGGACTAGCGGGAGGTACAGATACGCAGTATTTT. This encodes CASSLGLAGGTDTQYF.

The CDR3, as DNA: TGTGCCACCAGCAGAGGTGGCAGTGGGCGGGATGGCTACACCTTC. It translates to CATSRGGSGRDGYTF. The genes are TRBV15 and TRBJ1-2; D is undetermined. Trimming removed 1 base at V and 6 bases at J, with 15 bases between. Germline values: CDR1 LNHNV, CDR2 YYDKDF (reference sequence). The CDR3 length is 15 residues.

This sequence joins TRBV15 and TRBJ1-1; 7 bases are shared with TRBD1. This CDR3 contains 14 residues. V lost 1 base to trimming and J lost 4 bases; unmatched junction nucleotides: 3. Germline V CDR1 and CDR2: LNHNV, YYDKDF (reference sequence). The CDR3 loop reads CATSRVQGGTEAFF. The CDR3 DNA sequence: TGTGCCACCAGCAGAGTCCAGGGGGGCACTGAAGCTTTCTTT.

The chain joins TRBV5-1 to TRBJ2-7; 7 bases agree with TRBD1. The length of the CDR3 is 13 residues. In germline, CDR1 is SGHRS, CDR2 YFSETQ. V lost 4 bases, J lost 2 bases, and 3 bases stayed unmatched. The CDR3 DNA reads as TGCGCCAGCAGCGTGGGACAGACCTACGAGCAGTACTTC. Translated, it gives CASSVGQTYEQYF.

The chain recombines TRBV29-1 with TRBJ2-7; D perhaps matches TRBD2 (5 bases). Between the trimmed V and J ends, which lost 4 bases and 4 bases, there was a span of 17 bases. This CDR3 comprises 14 residues. Germline-derived CDR1 and CDR2 are SQVTM and ANQGSEA. In nucleotides, the CDR3 is TGCAGCGTTGTTGTGGCGGAGGCCTCGTACGAGCAGTACTTC. This translates into CSVVVAEASYEQYF.

V and J are TRBV7-7 and TRBJ2-3, with D possibly matching TRBD2 (6 bases). From germline, CDR1 is SSHAT and CDR2 FNYEAQ (reference sequence). CDR3 length: 15 amino acids. Deletions cut 2 bases from V and 0 bases from J, with 9 bases between. The CDR3 DNA is TGTGCCAGCAGCTTATCGGGACTTAGCACAGATACGCAGTATTTT. It translates to CASSLSGLSTDTQYF.

The chain combines TRBV6-2 or TRBV6-3 with TRBJ2-1; TRBD2 matches at 9 bases. The J segment lost 5 bases and the V segment lost 6 bases, leaving 8 bases of the junction unmatched. Germline lookup yields CDR1 MNHEY and CDR2 SVGEGT. The CDR3 covers 15 residues. The CDR3 spells CASSKRTSADNEQFF. As DNA, the CDR3 is TGTGCCAGCAGCAAAAGGACTAGCGCTGACAATGAGCAGTTCTTC.

CDR3 sequence (DNA): TGCGCCAGCAGCCAAGTGGTTGCCGGGAGGGCCTCAAAAAACTACGAGCAGTACTTC. This encodes CASSQVVAGRASKNYEQYF. The chain combines TRBV4-3 with TRBJ2-7, with TRBD2 identical over 8 bases. This CDR3 has 19 residues. CDR1 is LGHNA, CDR2 YSLEER, per germline. The V gene end was trimmed by 1 base and the J gene end by 3 bases; junction bases not matched to a gene: 17.